Listed below are T cell receptor beta chains from one sample, sequenced in a study of prognosis after radiotherapy for stage I lung cancer. One entry per CDR3 protein, called by TCRdb with MiXCR from the multiplex PCR reads. The profile covers roughly 25,000 distinct CDR3 sequences, with under 60% appearing a single time and more than 13% taken by the ten largest. The sample in question was PBMCs, obtained before or after stereotactic body radiation therapy (not recorded which). The receptors here all came from a donor of 50 years or more with non-small cell lung cancer. Both conserved end residues are trimmed from each CDR3.

cdr3_aa: ASSISSWETQY
j_call: TRBJ2-5
cdr3_length: 11
v_call: TRBV19

cdr3_aa: ASSPSGTGYNYGYT
j_call: TRBJ1-2
cdr3_length: 14
v_call: TRBV12-3/TRBV12-4

cdr3_aa: ASSHTGGEQF
j_call: TRBJ2-1
cdr3_length: 10
v_call: TRBV5-1

cdr3_aa: ASSRLDRAYYGYT
j_call: TRBJ1-2
cdr3_length: 13
v_call: TRBV19

cdr3_aa: SASEETQY
j_call: TRBJ2-5
cdr3_length: 8
v_call: TRBV20-1

cdr3_aa: ASSLTGLYEQY
j_call: TRBJ2-7
cdr3_length: 11
v_call: TRBV7-6

cdr3_aa: AISAQGNTEAF
j_call: TRBJ1-1
cdr3_length: 11
v_call: TRBV10-3

cdr3_aa: ASSLAGTNTEAF
j_call: TRBJ1-1
cdr3_length: 12
v_call: TRBV11-2

cdr3_aa: AWGVRGADYEQY
j_call: TRBJ2-7
cdr3_length: 12
v_call: TRBV30

cdr3_aa: ASSGTRGNEQF
j_call: TRBJ2-1
cdr3_length: 11
v_call: TRBV5-1

cdr3_aa: ASRGSEATEAF
j_call: TRBJ1-1
cdr3_length: 11
v_call: TRBV6-1

cdr3_aa: AWEGKQGVNTEAF
j_call: TRBJ1-1
cdr3_length: 13
v_call: TRBV30

cdr3_aa: ASSPMEQETQY
j_call: TRBJ2-5
cdr3_length: 11
v_call: TRBV6-1

cdr3_aa: ASSSLGADTQY
j_call: TRBJ2-3
cdr3_length: 11
v_call: TRBV11-2

cdr3_aa: ASSQGASSGQETQY
j_call: TRBJ2-5
cdr3_length: 14
v_call: TRBV4-3

cdr3_aa: ASRGGGLAGYNEQF
j_call: TRBJ2-1
cdr3_length: 14
v_call: TRBV28

cdr3_aa: ASITGLRERGYT
j_call: TRBJ1-2
cdr3_length: 12
v_call: TRBV12-3/TRBV12-4

cdr3_aa: ASSLTGALGTYTQY
j_call: TRBJ2-3
cdr3_length: 14
v_call: TRBV27

cdr3_aa: ASSVISGIDEQY
j_call: TRBJ2-7
cdr3_length: 12
v_call: TRBV6-1

cdr3_aa: ASSPQGGICSGITIY
j_call: TRBJ1-3
cdr3_length: 15
v_call: TRBV6-2/TRBV6-3